This T cell receptor (beta chain) is from a study of shared clonotypes between healthy human individuals. Study overall: Each donor's CD4 naive and CD4 memory cells filled three plates apiece, CD8 naive two, and CD8 memory one. Study observations and caveats: Lower generation probabilities were found for non-shared clonotypes than for those shared by all four donors.

Regarding this clone: As yet, its antigen is unknown. This specimen includes other DNA sequences encoding the same CDR3.

The naive CD8 subset, CD45RO-negative cells positively selected for CCR7, excluded terminally differentiated effector memory CD45RA+ cells. CDR3 length: 14 amino acids. The germline V gene has CDR1 SQVTM and CDR2 ANQGSEA. V lost 1 base and J lost 6; bases outside the gene matches: 3. Profiled with immunoSEQ multiplex PCR; TCRdb holds only in-frame clones, not every one. The repertoire consists of around 2.1 million clones, with about 93% occurring once and the leading ten covering about 1.8%. Sequencing input: naive CD8+ T cells from PBMCs. The chain has TRBV29-1 and TRBJ2-1, with 10 bases matching TRBD2. This TCR came from a man younger than 35 in good health. Some clones in this sample may be carry-over from other donors' samples. The CDR3 protein is CSVEGLAGVNEQFF. CDR3 bases: TGCAGCGTTGAAGGTCTAGCGGGAGTCAATGAGCAGTTCTTC.